The present entry profiles one TCR beta chain with its context. Method: immunoSEQ multiplex PCR; TCRdb's copy keeps in-frame clones and lacks some. This sample has about 140,000 clones, with 87% found just once. Germline V lookup: CDR1 MNHNY, CDR2 SVGAGI (reference sequence). V lost 3 bases and J lost 0, with 11 bases in between. The CDR3 has 15 amino acids. The sample is drawn from a study of cytomegalovirus exposure and HLA in healthy donors. Material: PBMCs. J is TRBJ2-5 and V is TRBV6-6; D is perhaps TRBD1 (6 bases). The TCR sequence derives from a man aged 18 to 29 in good health and CMV-seropositive. The CDR3 nucleotides read TGTGCCAGCAGTTATGAGGGGGTGTACCAAGAGACCCAGTACTTC. Its protein product is CASSYEGVYQETQYF.